These T cell receptor beta chains were read from a single sample in a study of blood T cell repertoires in COVID-19. Measured with immunoSEQ multiplex PCR; TCRdb has only the in-frame clones, and not every one. In the table there are about 250,000 clones, roughly 88% of which are singletons. Sequencing input: peripheral blood. The source of these receptors is a man at least 80 years old with acute or convalescent COVID-19. The CDR3 runs from the conserved cysteine through the conserved F or W. D genes are given only for firm matches. A row's size may be missing; if present it is once, few, many or a size class.

j_call v_call clone_size d_call cdr3_aa cdr3_nt
TRBJ1-2 TRBV19 - TRBD1 CASSRQGSSSTGYTF TGTGCCAGTAGTAGACAGGGGTCTTCGTCTACTGGCTACACCTTC
TRBJ2-5 TRBV29-1 - TRBD2 CSVGKLAGGPGETQYF TGCAGCGTTGGAAAGTTAGCGGGAGGGCCGGGGGAGACCCAGTACTTC
TRBJ2-1 TRBV3-1/TRBV3-2 - TRBD2 CASSPGLVNYNEQFF TGTGCCAGCAGCCCCGGACTAGTGAACTACAATGAGCAGTTCTTC
TRBJ1-2 TRBV6-5 - - CASSYGGHGYTF TGTGCCAGCAGTTACGGGGGCCATGGCTACACCTTC
TRBJ2-5 TRBV4-2 - - CASSPPASSGQETQYF TGTGCCAGCAGCCCCCCGGCCTCGTCAGGCCAAGAGACCCAGTACTTC
TRBJ2-3 TRBV21-1 - - CASSAIFPGQGKCRGYTDTQYF TGTGCCAGCAGCGCTATATTTCCGGGACAGGGGAAGTGTAGAGGTTACACAGATACGCAGTATTTT
TRBJ2-3 TRBV10-3 - TRBD1 CAIRDRGRTDTQYF TGTGCCATCAGGGACAGGGGGAGGACAGATACGCAGTATTTT
TRBJ1-1 TRBV29-1 - TRBD1 CSVAGGPTEAFF TGCAGCGTGGCAGGGGGCCCCACTGAAGCTTTCTTT
TRBJ2-3 TRBV5-1 once TRBD2 CASSFLAGGPDTQYF TGCGCCAGCAGCTTTTTAGCGGGAGGTCCAGATACGCAGTATTTT
TRBJ2-1 TRBV5-1 - - CASSTGLRSSYNEQFF TGCGCCAGCAGCACAGGTCTAAGGAGCTCCTACAATGAGCAGTTCTTC
TRBJ2-6 TRBV27 - - CASSNLQGSGANVLTF TGTGCCAGCAGTAACTTACAGGGCTCTGGGGCCAACGTCCTGACTTTC
TRBJ1-2 TRBV5-1 - - CASSAGRINYGYTF TGCGCCAGCAGCGCGGGACGGATTAACTATGGCTACACCTTC
TRBJ2-2 TRBV18 - - CASSPGQTGELFF TGTGCCAGCTCACCAGGGCAGACCGGGGAGCTGTTTTTT
TRBJ2-5 TRBV11-2 - TRBD2 CASSFPGLVTETQYF TGTGCCAGCAGCTTCCCGGGACTAGTGACAGAGACCCAGTACTTC
TRBJ1-5 TRBV28 - TRBD1 CASQEGGARNQPQHF TGTGCCAGCCAGGAAGGGGGCGCACGCAATCAGCCCCAGCATTTT
TRBJ1-1 TRBV19 - - CASSIRLGNTEAFF TGTGCCAGTAGTATAAGACTAGGGAACACTGAAGCTTTCTTT
TRBJ2-1 TRBV19 - TRBD1 CASSAPGQSSYNEQFF TGTGCCAGTAGTGCACCGGGACAGAGCTCCTACAATGAGCAGTTCTTC
TRBJ1-5 TRBV18 few - CASSTTTGLNQPQHF TGTGCCAGCTCAACTACCACAGGGCTCAATCAGCCCCAGCATTTT
TRBJ2-4 TRBV7-2 - TRBD2 CASSRNYGGDIQYF TGTGCCAGCAGCCGGAACTATGGGGGGGACATTCAGTACTTC
TRBJ2-1 TRBV5-1 once TRBD2 CASSKTSGGAGEQFF TGCGCCAGCAGCAAGACTAGCGGGGGGGCCGGTGAGCAGTTCTTC
TRBJ1-1 TRBV15 - - CATSSPAGGSEAFF TGTGCCACCAGCTCCCCAGCGGGGGGGTCTGAAGCTTTCTTT
TRBJ2-2 TRBV27 few - CASRGQLNTGELFF TGTGCCAGCAGGGGCCAGTTGAACACCGGGGAGCTGTTTTTT
TRBJ2-3 TRBV13 - - CASSLDSGPYTQYF TGTGCCAGCAGCTTAGATTCAGGGCCATATACGCAGTATTTT
TRBJ1-6 TRBV4-3 - - CASSQGGGYGSPLHF TGCGCCAGCAGCCAGGGGGGAGGGTACGGTTCACCCCTCCACTTT
TRBJ2-1 TRBV5-1 - - CASSFPSYNEQFF TGCGCCAGCAGCTTCCCTTCCTACAATGAGCAGTTCTTC
TRBJ1-6 TRBV10-3 - TRBD1 CAISESEGQAGSPLHF TGTGCCATCAGTGAGTCAGAGGGACAGGCAGGATCACCCCTCCACTTT
TRBJ1-1 TRBV6-5 - TRBD1 CASSYRGQGEAFF TGTGCCAGCAGTTACCGGGGACAGGGGGAAGCTTTCTTT
TRBJ2-5 TRBV5-1 - TRBD2 CASSFTSGRTETQYF TGCGCCAGCAGCTTTACTAGCGGGAGAACGGAGACCCAGTACTTC
TRBJ2-1 TRBV7-3 - - CASSFTQNSYNEQFF TGTGCCAGCAGCTTTACACAGAACTCCTACAATGAGCAGTTCTTC
TRBJ2-1 TRBV4-1 - - CASSQVVTGHNEQFF TGCGCCAGCAGCCAAGTAGTAACAGGCCACAATGAGCAGTTCTTC
TRBJ2-3 TRBV7-8 - TRBD2 CASSLVASGGARTDTQYF TGTGCCAGCAGCTTAGTCGCTAGCGGGGGGGCAAGGACAGATACGCAGTATTTT
TRBJ2-1 TRBV19 once TRBD2 CASSAPSGRAKNEQFF TGTGCCAGTAGTGCGCCTAGCGGGAGGGCCAAGAATGAGCAGTTCTTC
TRBJ1-4 TRBV6-6 few - CASSGPESGGSEKLFF TGTGCCAGCAGTGGCCCTGAGTCTGGGGGGAGTGAAAAACTGTTTTTT
TRBJ1-1 TRBV28 - - CASSLPRIDTEAFF TGTGCCAGCAGTTTGCCCAGGATAGACACTGAAGCTTTCTTT
TRBJ1-2 TRBV3-1/TRBV3-2 - - CASSEIAGGAIGGYTF TGTGCCAGCAGCGAAATCGCCGGGGGGGCGATCGGTGGCTACACCTTC
TRBJ2-1 TRBV27 - TRBD2 CASRPWTSGYNEQFF TGTGCCAGCCGACCCTGGACTAGCGGGTACAATGAGCAGTTCTTC
TRBJ1-5 TRBV6-5 - TRBD1 CASRSSGTGNQPQHF TGTGCCAGCAGATCTTCTGGGACAGGCAATCAGCCCCAGCATTTT
TRBJ2-1 TRBV5-4 - TRBD2 CASSPATSREQFF TGTGCCAGCAGCCCGGCGACTAGCCGGGAGCAGTTCTTC
TRBJ2-4 TRBV19 - - CASSTRRAGDIQYF TGTGCCAGTAGTACCCGACGGGCCGGGGACATTCAGTACTTC
TRBJ1-2 TRBV7-9 - TRBD1 CASSYRRQGVITF TGTGCCAGCAGCTACCGTCGACAGGGGGTCATCACCTTC
TRBJ2-2 TRBV27 - - CASSLVRGTRGGELFF TGTGCCAGCAGTTTAGTCCGGGGGACGAGGGGCGGGGAGCTGTTTTTT
TRBJ1-2 TRBV5-4 - TRBD1 CASSLRGTGTDGYTF TGTGCCAGCAGCTTGCGGGGGACAGGGACGGATGGCTACACCTTC
TRBJ1-5 TRBV7-2 - TRBD1 CASSSRTGAFNQPQHF TGTGCCAGCAGCTCAAGGACAGGCGCCTTCAATCAGCCCCAGCATTTT
TRBJ2-7 TRBV10-3 - - CAISEDTYEQYF TGTGCCATCAGTGAAGACACCTACGAGCAGTACTTC
TRBJ2-7 TRBV5-3 - - CARRLVGGQYF TGTGCCAGAAGGCTTGTCGGAGGCCAGTACTTC
TRBJ1-2 TRBV6-5 - TRBD1 CASSYGTATGGYTF TGTGCCAGCAGTTACGGGACAGCGACGGGTGGCTACACCTTC
TRBJ2-1 TRBV19 - TRBD2 CASSTGLSSYNEQFF TGTGCCAGTAGTACGGGACTAAGCTCCTACAATGAGCAGTTCTTC
TRBJ1-3 TRBV5-1 - - CASQGQGNTIYF TGCGCCAGCCAAGGACAGGGAAACACCATATATTTT
TRBJ2-7 TRBV7-9 - TRBD1 CASSAHEGQGYEQYF TGTGCCAGCAGCGCACACGAGGGACAGGGCTACGAGCAGTACTTC
TRBJ2-5 TRBV21-1 - - CASSKALRKTQETQYF TGTGCCAGCAGCAAAGCGCTCAGGAAAACCCAAGAGACCCAGTACTTC
TRBJ2-4 TRBV4-2 - - CATGPWQGIQYF TGTGCCACCGGGCCCTGGCAGGGCATTCAGTACTTC
TRBJ2-1 TRBV19 - - CASSIEPGYNEQFF TGTGCCAGTAGTATAGAGCCGGGTTACAATGAGCAGTTCTTC
TRBJ1-1 TRBV25-1 few TRBD1 CASPATDRGLMNTEAFF TGTGCCAGCCCCGCCACGGACAGGGGCCTTATGAACACTGAAGCTTTCTTT
TRBJ2-1 TRBV19 - - CASKAGQYYNEQFF TGTGCCAGTAAAGCGGGTCAATATTACAATGAGCAGTTCTTC
TRBJ1-2 TRBV28 once TRBD1 CASGLGQGYGYTF TGTGCCAGCGGTTTGGGACAGGGCTATGGCTACACCTTC